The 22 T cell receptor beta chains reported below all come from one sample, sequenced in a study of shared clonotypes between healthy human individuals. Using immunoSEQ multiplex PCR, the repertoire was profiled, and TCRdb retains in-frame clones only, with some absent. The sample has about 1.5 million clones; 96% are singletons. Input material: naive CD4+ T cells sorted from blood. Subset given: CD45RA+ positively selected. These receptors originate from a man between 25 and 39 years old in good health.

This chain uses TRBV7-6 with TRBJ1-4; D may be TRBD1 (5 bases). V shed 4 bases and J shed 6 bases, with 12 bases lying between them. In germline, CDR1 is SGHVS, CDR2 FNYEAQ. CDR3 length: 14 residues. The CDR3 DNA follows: TGTGCCAGCAGCTCGGGACCGACGGATGAAAAACTGTTTTTT. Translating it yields CASSSGPTDEKLFF.

The CDR3 sequence: CASSDSGRTADTQYF. In DNA, the CDR3 is TGCGCCAGCAGTGATAGCGGGAGAACGGCAGATACGCAGTATTTT. The gene calls are TRBV10-1 and TRBJ2-3; 9 nucleotides match TRBD2. CDR1 is WNHNN, CDR2 SYGVQD, per germline (reference sequence). V lost 3 bases and J lost 4; bases outside the gene matches: 5. This CDR3 contains 15 residues.

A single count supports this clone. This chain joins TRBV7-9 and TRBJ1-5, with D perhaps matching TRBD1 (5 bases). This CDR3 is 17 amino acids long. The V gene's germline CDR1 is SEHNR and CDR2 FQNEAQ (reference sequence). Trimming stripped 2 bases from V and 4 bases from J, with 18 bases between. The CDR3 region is CASSLRDRGDGNQPQHF. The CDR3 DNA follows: TGTGCCAGCAGCTTAAGGGATAGGGGCGATGGGAATCAGCCCCAGCATTTT.

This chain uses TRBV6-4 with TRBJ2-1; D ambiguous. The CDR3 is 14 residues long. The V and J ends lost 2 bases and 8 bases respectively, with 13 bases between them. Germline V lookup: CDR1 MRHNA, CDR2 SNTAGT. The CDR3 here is CASSDRSGAHEQFF. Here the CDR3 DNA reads TGTGCCAGCAGTGACCGTTCCGGCGCCCATGAGCAGTTCTTC.

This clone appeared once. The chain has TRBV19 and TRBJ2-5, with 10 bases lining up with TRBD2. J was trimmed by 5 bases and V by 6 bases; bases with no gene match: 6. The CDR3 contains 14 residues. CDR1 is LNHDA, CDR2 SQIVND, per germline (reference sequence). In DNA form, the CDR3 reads TGTGCCAGTAGCGGACTAGCGGAGGGGGAGACCCAGTACTTC. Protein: CASSGLAEGETQYF.

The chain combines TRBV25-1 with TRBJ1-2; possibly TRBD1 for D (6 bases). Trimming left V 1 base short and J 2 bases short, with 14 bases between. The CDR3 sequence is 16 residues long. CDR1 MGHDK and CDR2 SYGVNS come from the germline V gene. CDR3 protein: CASSESTGQYNYGYTF. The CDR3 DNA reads TGTGCCAGCAGTGAATCCACCGGACAGTACAACTATGGCTACACCTTC.

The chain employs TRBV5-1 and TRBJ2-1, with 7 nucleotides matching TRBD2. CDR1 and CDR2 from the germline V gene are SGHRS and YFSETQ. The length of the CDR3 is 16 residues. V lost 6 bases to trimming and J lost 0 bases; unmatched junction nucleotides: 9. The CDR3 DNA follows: TGCGCCAGCACCTCCCCGGGCGGGAGCTCCTACAATGAGCAGTTCTTC. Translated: CASTSPGGSSYNEQFF. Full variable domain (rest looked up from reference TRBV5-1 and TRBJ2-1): KAGVTQTPRYLIKTRGQQVTLSCSPISGHRSVSWYQQTPGQGLQFLFEYFSETQRNKGNFPGRFSGRQFSNSRSEMNVSTLELGDSALYLCASTSPGGSSYNEQFFGPGTRLTVL.

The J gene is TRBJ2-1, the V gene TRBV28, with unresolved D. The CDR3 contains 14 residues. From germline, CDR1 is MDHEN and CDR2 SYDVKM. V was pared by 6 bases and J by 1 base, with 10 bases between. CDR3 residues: CASSPPGSYNEQFF. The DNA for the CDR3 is TGTGCCAGCAGCCCCCCCGGATCCTACAATGAGCAGTTCTTC.

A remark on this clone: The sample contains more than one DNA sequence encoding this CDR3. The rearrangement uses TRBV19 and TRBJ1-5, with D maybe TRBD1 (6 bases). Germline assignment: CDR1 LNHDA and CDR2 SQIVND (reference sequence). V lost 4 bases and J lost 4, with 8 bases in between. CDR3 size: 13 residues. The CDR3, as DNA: TGTGCCAGTAGTAGGCAGGGGAATCAGCCCCAGCATTTT. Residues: CASSRQGNQPQHF.

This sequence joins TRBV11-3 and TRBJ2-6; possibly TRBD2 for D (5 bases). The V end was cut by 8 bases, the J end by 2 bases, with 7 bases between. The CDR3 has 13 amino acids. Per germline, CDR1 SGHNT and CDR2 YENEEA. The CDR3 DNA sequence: TGTGCCAGCCGAGGGACTGGGGCCAACGTCCTGACTTTC. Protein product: CASRGTGANVLTF.

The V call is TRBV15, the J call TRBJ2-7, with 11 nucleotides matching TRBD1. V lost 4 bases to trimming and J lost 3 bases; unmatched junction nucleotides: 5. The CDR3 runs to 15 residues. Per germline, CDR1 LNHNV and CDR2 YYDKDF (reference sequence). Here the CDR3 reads CATSKTGTGGYEQYF. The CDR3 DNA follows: TGTGCCACCAGCAAGACCGGGACAGGGGGCTACGAGCAGTACTTC.

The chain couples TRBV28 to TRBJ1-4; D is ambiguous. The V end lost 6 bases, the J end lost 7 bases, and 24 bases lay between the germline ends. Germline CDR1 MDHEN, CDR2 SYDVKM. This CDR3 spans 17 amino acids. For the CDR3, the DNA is TGTGCCAGCAGCCGCCAGTCAATACCCTTAGGAGGTGAAAAACTGTTTTTT. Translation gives CASSRQSIPLGGEKLFF.

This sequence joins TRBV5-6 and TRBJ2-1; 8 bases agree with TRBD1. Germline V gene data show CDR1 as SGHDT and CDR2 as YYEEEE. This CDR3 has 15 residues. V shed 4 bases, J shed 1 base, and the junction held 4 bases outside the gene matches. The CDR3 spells CASSEDRGSYNEQFF. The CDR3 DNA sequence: TGTGCCAGCAGCGAAGACAGGGGTTCCTACAATGAGCAGTTCTTC.

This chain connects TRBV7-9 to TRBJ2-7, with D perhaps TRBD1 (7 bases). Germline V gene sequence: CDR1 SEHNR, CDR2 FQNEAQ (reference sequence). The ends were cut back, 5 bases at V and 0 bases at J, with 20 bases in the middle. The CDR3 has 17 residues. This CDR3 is CASSPPMQGGFSYEQYF. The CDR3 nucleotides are TGTGCCAGCAGCCCCCCTATGCAGGGGGGCTTCTCCTACGAGCAGTACTTC.

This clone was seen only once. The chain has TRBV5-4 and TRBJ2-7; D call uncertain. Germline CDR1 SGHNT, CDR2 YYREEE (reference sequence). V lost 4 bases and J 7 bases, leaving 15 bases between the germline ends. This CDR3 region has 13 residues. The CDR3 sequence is CASSLSGPYEQYF. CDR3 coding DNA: TGTGCCAGCAGCCTGAGTGGACCTTATGAGCAGTACTTC. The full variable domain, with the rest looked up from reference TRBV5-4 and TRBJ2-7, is ETGVTQSPTHLIKTRGQQVTLRCSSQSGHNTVSWYQQALGQGPQFIFQYYREEENGRGNFPPRFSGLQFPNYSSELNVNALELDDSALYLCASSLSGPYEQYFGPGTRLTVT.

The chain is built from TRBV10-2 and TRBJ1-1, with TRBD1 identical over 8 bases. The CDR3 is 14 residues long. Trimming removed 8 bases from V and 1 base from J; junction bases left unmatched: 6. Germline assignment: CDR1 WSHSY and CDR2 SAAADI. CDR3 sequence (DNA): TGCGCCAGCTTAGACAGGGGATGGAACACTGAAGCTTTCTTT. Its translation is CASLDRGWNTEAFF.

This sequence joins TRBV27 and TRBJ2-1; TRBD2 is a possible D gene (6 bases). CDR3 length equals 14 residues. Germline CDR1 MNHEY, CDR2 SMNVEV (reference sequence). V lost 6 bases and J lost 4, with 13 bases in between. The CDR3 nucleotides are TGTGCCAGCAGAGTCGAGCGGGTTTACAATGAGCAGTTCTTC. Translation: CASRVERVYNEQFF.

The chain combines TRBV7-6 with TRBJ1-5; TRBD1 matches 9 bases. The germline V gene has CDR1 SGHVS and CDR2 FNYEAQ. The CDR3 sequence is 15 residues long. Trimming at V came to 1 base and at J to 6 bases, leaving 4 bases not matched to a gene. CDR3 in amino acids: CASSLGQGVSQPQHF. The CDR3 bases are TGTGCCAGCAGCTTAGGACAGGGGGTTAGTCAGCCCCAGCATTTT. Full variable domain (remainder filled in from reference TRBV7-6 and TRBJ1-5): GAGVSQSPRYKVTKRGQDVALRCDPISGHVSLYWYRQALGQGPEFLTYFNYEAQQDKSGLPNDRFSAERPEGSISTLTIQRTEQRDSAMYRCASSLGQGVSQPQHFGDGTRLSIL.

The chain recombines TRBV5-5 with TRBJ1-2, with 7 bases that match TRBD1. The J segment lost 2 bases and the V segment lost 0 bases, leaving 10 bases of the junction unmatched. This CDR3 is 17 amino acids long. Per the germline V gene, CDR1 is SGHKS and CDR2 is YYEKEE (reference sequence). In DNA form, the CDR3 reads TGTGCCAGCAGCTTGGCCGGGGGAGGGGGCTACAACTATGGCTACACCTTC. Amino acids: CASSLAGGGGYNYGYTF.

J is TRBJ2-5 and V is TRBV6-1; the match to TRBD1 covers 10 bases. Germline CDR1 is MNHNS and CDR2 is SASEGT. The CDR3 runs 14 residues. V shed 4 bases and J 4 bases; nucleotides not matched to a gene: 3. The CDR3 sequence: CASSAGQGVETQYF. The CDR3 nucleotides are TGTGCCAGCAGTGCCGGACAGGGGGTAGAGACCCAGTACTTC.

Here the CDR3 reads CAISVKTNTGELFF. CDR3 bases: TGTGCCATCAGTGTCAAGACGAACACCGGGGAGCTGTTTTTT. This chain links TRBV10-3 with TRBJ2-2; D gene uncertain. The CDR3 extends over 14 amino acids. Germline V lookup: CDR1 ENHRY, CDR2 SYGVKD. Trimming pared 4 bases from V and 0 bases from J, leaving 6 bases between.

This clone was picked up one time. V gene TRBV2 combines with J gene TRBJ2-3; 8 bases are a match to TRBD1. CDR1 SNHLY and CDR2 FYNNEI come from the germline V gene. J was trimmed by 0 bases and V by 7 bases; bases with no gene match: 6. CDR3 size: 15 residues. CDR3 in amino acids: CASTGGVRSTDTQYF. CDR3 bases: TGTGCCAGCACAGGGGGCGTTCGAAGCACAGATACGCAGTATTTT.